Given below is one T cell receptor beta chain in context. Antigen specificity is unknown. A second PCR, run for 7 to 11 cycles, used a sample-barcoded 5' primer plus a J-beta primer mix. One entry per CDR3 protein, called by TCRdb with MiXCR from the 5' RACE reads. The sample records about 1.4 million distinct CDR3 sequences, roughly 64% being singletons. Sample donors were healthy Caucasian individuals that came from Russia, aged roughly 6 to 95. Total RNA, at least 5.5 micrograms per sample, was extracted from PBMCs. The sample belongs to a study of blood T cells in healthy people across ages. Broader study findings: The study could not conclusively compare naive and antigen-experienced cells, given its unsorted PBMCs.

The sample consisted of blood. The receptor was derived from a man aged 18-30 years in good health.

The CDR3 bases are TGCAGTGGATCCGCAGACAGACTCTATGGCTACACCTTC. It is translated as CSGSADRLYGYTF. The chain joins TRBV20-1 to TRBJ1-2; D possibly corresponds to TRBD1 (5 bases). This CDR3 is built from 13 residues. The V and J ends lost 7 bases and 4 bases respectively, with 16 bases between them. Looked up from germline, CDR1 is DFQATT and CDR2 is SNEGSKA (reference sequence).